This T cell receptor (beta chain) was found in a study of a mutant IDH1 vaccine in newly diagnosed glioma. As for the study in general: The initiation of vaccination occurred 4-6 weeks after radiotherapy alone, or with temozolomide cycles. Sex among treated patients split about 60% male, roughly 38% female; mean age was around 40 years. Whole-study findings and limits: The authors found pseudoprogression apparently unrelated to changes in top peripheral T cell clonotypes.

Time point defined: week 23, last vaccination. The vaccine gave 300 ug of a 20-mer mutant IDH1 peptide subcutaneously per dose. About this clone: The antigen is undetermined.

Measured with immunoSEQ multiplex PCR; TCRdb has only the in-frame clones, and not every one. This sample carries approximately 45,000 clones, less than 95% of them seen once, and the ten largest clones take less than 5%. Germline lookup yields CDR1 MNHNS and CDR2 SASEGT. Unmatched junction bases numbered 4, after V lost 4 bases and J lost 2 bases. The length of the CDR3 is 17 residues. The chain couples TRBV6-1 to TRBJ2-3; 15 positions agree with TRBD2. Sequencing was performed on PBMCs, taken from a glioma patient whose treatment included an IDH1 peptide vaccine. The TCR comes from a man aged 50 to 60 with glioma. The CDR3 region has the DNA TGTGCCAGCAGTGCGGGACTAGCGGGGGGACACACAGATACGCAGTATTTT. Protein sequence: CASSAGLAGGHTDTQYF.